The clone carrying this T cell receptor (beta chain) was recorded once. The sample contains more than one DNA sequence encoding this CDR3. This sample is part of a study of blood T cell repertoires in COVID-19. Study as a whole: Samples of COVID-19 (acute and convalescent) were obtained from the United States, Italy and Spain.

Original processing methods: Reference gene primer amplification gave nucleated cell count estimates. The data were produced by immunoSEQ multiplex PCR, yet TCRdb's version contains in-frame clones alone and is incomplete. V and J calls and clone size follow that table, whereas D and trimming were derived from the DNA. The sample includes about 250,000 clones, 70% to 90% seen only once; the top ten take roughly 4%. This CDR3 region has 10 residues. V was cut by 5 bases and J by 6 bases, with 2 bases left in between. Germline V lookup: CDR1 MDHEN, CDR2 SYDVKM. Sequenced material: PBMCs or T cells enriched from blood (not recorded which). The clonotype comes from a woman in her twenties or thirties who had recovered from COVID-19. The V gene is TRBV28, the J gene TRBJ2-1, with unresolved D. CDR3 amino acids: CASSLNEQFF. The CDR3, as DNA: TGTGCCAGCAGTCTCAATGAGCAGTTCTTC.